This T cell receptor beta chain was retrieved from a study of CD8 T cells in Susac syndrome. Study overall: At the time their blood was drawn, patients with Susac syndrome were either therapy-naive, on corticosteroids (with some of them also receiving intravenous immunoglobulin), or on intravenous immunoglobulin alone.

Random hexamers were used to reverse transcribe roughly 0.5 to 1 ug of RNA. In TCRdb, the immunoSEQ multiplex PCR reads were re-called with MiXCR into one record per CDR3 protein. The table lists 70,000 to 75,000 distinct CDR3 sequences, roughly 93% of them singletons. Only a few counts were recorded for this clonotype. V was cut by 0 bases and J by 7 bases, with 7 bases left in between. Germline loops: CDR1 MNHEY, CDR2 SVGEGT. This CDR3 contains 13 residues. Material for sequencing was CD4+ T cells from PBMCs. The sequence was collected from a human donor with Susac syndrome. The chain employs TRBV6-2 or TRBV6-3 and TRBJ2-4; the D is unclear. The CDR3 DNA follows: TGTGCCAGCAGTTACTCGGTGGTGAACATTCAGTACTTC. Its translation is CASSYSVVNIQYF.